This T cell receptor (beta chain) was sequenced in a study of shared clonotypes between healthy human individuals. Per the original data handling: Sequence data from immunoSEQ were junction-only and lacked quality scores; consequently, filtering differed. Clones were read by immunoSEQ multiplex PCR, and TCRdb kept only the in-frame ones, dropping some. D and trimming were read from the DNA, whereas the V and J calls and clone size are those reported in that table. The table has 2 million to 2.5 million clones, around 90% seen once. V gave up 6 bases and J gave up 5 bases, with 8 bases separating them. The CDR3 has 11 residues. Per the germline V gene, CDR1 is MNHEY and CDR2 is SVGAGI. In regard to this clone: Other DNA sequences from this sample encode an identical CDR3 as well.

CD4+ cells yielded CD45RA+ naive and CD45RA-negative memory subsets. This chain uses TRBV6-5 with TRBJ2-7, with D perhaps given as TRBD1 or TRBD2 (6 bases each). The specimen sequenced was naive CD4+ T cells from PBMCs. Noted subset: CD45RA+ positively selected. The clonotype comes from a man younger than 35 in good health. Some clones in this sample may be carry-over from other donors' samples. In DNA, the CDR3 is TGTGCCAGCAGGAGGGGGGACGAGCAGTACTTC. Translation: CASRRGDEQYF.